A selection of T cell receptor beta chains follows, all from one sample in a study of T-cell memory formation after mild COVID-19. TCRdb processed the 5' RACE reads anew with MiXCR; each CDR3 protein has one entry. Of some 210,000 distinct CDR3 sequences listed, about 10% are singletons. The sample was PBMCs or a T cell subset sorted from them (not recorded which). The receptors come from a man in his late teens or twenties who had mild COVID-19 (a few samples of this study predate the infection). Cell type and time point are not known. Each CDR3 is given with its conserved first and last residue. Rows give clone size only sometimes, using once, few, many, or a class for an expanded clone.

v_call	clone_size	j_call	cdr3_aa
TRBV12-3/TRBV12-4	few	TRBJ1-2	CASSNGDRTLF
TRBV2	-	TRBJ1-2	CASRPEQGYYGYTF
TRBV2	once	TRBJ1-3	CASSDGGLGGNTIYF
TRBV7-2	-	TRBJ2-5	CASSLVGGEGETQYF
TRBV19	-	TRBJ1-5	CASRYNEQSPRSAQHF
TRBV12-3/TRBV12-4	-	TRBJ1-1	CASSYSRARAFF
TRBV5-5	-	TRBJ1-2	CASSLGGATDYYGYTF
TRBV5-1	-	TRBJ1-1	CASKWTGRETNTEAFF
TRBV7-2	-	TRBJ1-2	CASSPGQGLDYGYTF
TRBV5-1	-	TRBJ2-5	CASSWGDRGPRETQYF
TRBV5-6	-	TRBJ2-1	CASSLPAGGYEQFF
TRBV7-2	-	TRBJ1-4	CASSLFGQGEKLFF
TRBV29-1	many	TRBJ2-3	CSSEGQGGFTDTQYF
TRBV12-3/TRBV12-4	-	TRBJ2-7	CASSLIGLREQYF
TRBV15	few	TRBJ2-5	CATSRQGAFQETQYF
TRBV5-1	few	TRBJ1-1	CASSLLPQGDTEAFF
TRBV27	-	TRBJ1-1	CASSPLQPGAEAFF
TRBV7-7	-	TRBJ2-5	CASRSGTGGSETQYF
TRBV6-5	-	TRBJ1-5	CANRDGNQPQHF
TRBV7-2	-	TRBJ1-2	CASSFAYGRGGYGYTF